This entry describes one T cell receptor (beta chain). The data originate from a study of technical replicates of blood from a few donors. After removal of 6 bases from V and 4 bases from J, the junction contained 15 bases not matched to a gene. This CDR3 has 17 residues. Germline loops: CDR1 MDHEN, CDR2 SYDVKM. Sequenced by immunoSEQ multiplex PCR; TCRdb stores in-frame clones only, minus some. The profile covers about 82,000 clones, with roughly 95% appearing a single time and 0.3% to 0.4% taken by the ten largest. The chain uses TRBV28 and TRBJ1-1, with 9 positions matching TRBD1. The sequencing sample was made of T cells isolated from PBMCs. The clonotype comes from a human donor in good health. The DNA for the CDR3 is TGTGCCAGCAGCCATGCGGGACAGGGAGATTGGGTCACTGAAGCTTTCTTT. This sequence encodes CASSHAGQGDWVTEAFF.